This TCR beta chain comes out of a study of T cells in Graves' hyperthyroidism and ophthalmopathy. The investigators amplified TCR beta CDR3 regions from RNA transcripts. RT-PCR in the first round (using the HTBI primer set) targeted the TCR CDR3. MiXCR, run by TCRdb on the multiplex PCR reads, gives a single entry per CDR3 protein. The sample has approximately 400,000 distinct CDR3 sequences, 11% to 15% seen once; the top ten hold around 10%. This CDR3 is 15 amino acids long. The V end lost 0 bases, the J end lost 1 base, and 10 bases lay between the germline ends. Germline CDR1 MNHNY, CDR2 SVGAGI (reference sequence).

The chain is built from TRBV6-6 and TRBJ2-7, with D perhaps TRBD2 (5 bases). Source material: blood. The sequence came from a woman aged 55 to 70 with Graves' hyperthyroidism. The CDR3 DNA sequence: TGTGCCAGCAGTTACTCATGGACTGAGTCCTACGAGCAGTACTTC. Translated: CASSYSWTESYEQYF.